This entry concerns a single T cell receptor (beta chain). Its target is not known. cDNA reverse transcribed from extracted RNA served as the sequencing template. Data came from immunoSEQ multiplex PCR; TCRdb stores just in-frame clones and leaves some out. The sample carries approximately 100,000 clones, 85% to 90% recorded once. The ends lost 4 bases at V and 6 bases at J; junction bases unmatched: 9. The germline V gene encodes CDR1 SGHRS and CDR2 YFSETQ. There are 14 residues in the CDR3. These data belong to a study of CD8+ T cells in alopecia areata. Study conclusions and caveats: How baseline CD8+ expansion relates to response remains uncertain (there was one nonresponder). Many of the expanded lesional clones endured in scalp and blood while on tofacitinib.

Treatment meaning: oral pan-JAK inhibitor, 5-10 mg twice daily. The input for sequencing was CD8+ T cells sorted from blood, taken between weeks 30 and 35, from a patient treated with tofacitinib. The sequence was collected from a human donor with alopecia areata. The chain employs TRBV5-1 and TRBJ2-7, with 8 bases identical to TRBD2. The CDR3 region is CASSEGRGLGEQYF. In DNA, the CDR3 is TGCGCCAGCAGCGAGGGACGGGGACTAGGCGAGCAGTACTTC.